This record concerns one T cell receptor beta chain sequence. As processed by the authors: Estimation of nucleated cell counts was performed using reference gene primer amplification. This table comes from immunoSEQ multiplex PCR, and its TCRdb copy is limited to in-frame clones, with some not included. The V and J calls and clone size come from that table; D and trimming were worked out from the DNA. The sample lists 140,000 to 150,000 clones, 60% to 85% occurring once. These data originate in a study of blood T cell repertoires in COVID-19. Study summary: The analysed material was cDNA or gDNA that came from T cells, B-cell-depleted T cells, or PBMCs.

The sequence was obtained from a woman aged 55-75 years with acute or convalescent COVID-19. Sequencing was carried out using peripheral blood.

The CDR3 is CASSLARPGATGELFF. The CDR3 nucleotides read TGCGCCAGCAGCCTGGCGCGGCCAGGGGCCACCGGGGAGCTGTTTTTT. V is TRBV5-1 and J is TRBJ2-2, with D maybe TRBD1 (6 bases). The CDR3 length is 16 residues. V was trimmed by 4 bases and J by 4 bases, leaving 17 bases between them. Germline V gives CDR1 SGHRS, CDR2 YFSETQ.